What follows are 32 T cell receptor beta chains derived from one specimen sequenced in a study of regulatory T cells in long-lasting Graves disease. The sample's time point: newly diagnosed GD, antithyroid drugs for less than 3 months. From RNA extracted from PBMCs, the TCR library was made. Combining iRepertoire HTBI primers with Arm-PCR of CDR3 regions, the authors built TCR beta libraries. TCRdb processed the multiplex PCR reads anew with MiXCR; each CDR3 protein has one entry. The sample lists roughly 420,000 distinct CDR3 sequences; approximately 14% were seen once. The same data also contributed to another study, on T cells in Graves' hyperthyroidism and ophthalmopathy.

The sequencing used peripheral blood mononuclear cells (PBMCs), collected at new diagnosis, from a patient treated with antithyroid drugs. These receptors were obtained from a woman in her forties or fifties with Graves disease.

This clonotype has only a few counts. J is TRBJ2-1 and V is TRBV19, with 9 bases fitting TRBD2. Germline CDR1 is LNHDA and CDR2 is SQIVND (reference sequence). CDR3 length equals 21 residues. J gave up 0 bases and V 3 bases, and 18 bases lay outside the gene matches. Here the CDR3 DNA reads TGTGCCAGTAGTATCCGCCCCCCGGGGCGCGGCGGGAGGGTCTCCTACAATGAGCAGTTCTTC. This sequence encodes CASSIRPPGRGGRVSYNEQFF.

This clonotype was seen more than once but under ten times. This may stem from a read error, because a much larger clone lies one nucleotide away. The genes are TRBV28 and TRBJ1-4; 7 nucleotides align to TRBD1. The CDR3 spans 15 residues. Germline V gene data show CDR1 as MDHEN and CDR2 as SYDVKM. CDR3 sequence: CASSLSTGSNEKLLF. DNA of the CDR3: TGTGCCAGCAGTTTGTCGACAGGGTCTAATGAAAAACTGCTTTTT.

The chain combines TRBV6-5 with TRBJ2-7, with TRBD2 identical over 11 bases. The trim removed 4 bases at V and 2 bases at J, leaving 7 bases unmatched. There are 16 residues in the CDR3. The germline V gene encodes CDR1 MNHEY and CDR2 SVGAGI. The CDR3 spells CASSLLAGGPPYEQYF. CDR3 bases: TGTGCCAGCAGTTTGTTAGCGGGAGGGCCGCCCTACGAGCAGTACTTC.

This clonotype showed up many times. The rearrangement uses TRBV20-1 and TRBJ2-7; 8 bases fit TRBD1. CDR3 size: 14 residues. J was trimmed by 3 bases and V by 6 bases; bases with no gene match: 10. Germline lookup yields CDR1 DFQATT and CDR2 SNEGSKA (reference sequence). CDR3: CSAEPGQEIYEQYF. The CDR3 DNA follows: TGCAGTGCAGAGCCGGGACAGGAGATCTACGAGCAGTACTTC.

This clonotype was counted a few times. J is TRBJ2-3 and V is TRBV19; 9 bases line up with TRBD2. V shed 3 bases, J shed 6 bases, and the junction held 13 bases outside the gene matches. The germline V gene encodes CDR1 LNHDA and CDR2 SQIVND (reference sequence). The CDR3 consists of 17 residues. CDR3 sequence (DNA): TGTGCCAGTAGTATGCTCCCCGGGGCTAGCGGGATTGATACGCAGTATTTT. Its translation is CASSMLPGASGIDTQYF.

This clonotype occurred many times. The V call is TRBV28, the J call TRBJ1-2, with no clear D. Germline V CDR1 and CDR2: MDHEN, SYDVKM. V was trimmed by 1 base and J by 4 bases, leaving 16 bases between them. There are 16 residues in the CDR3. CDR3 sequence: CASSLYVQTFPYGYTF. The CDR3, as DNA: TGTGCCAGCAGTTTATATGTACAGACTTTCCCCTATGGCTACACCTTC.

As concerns this clonotype: A much larger clone lies one base from this, so it may be a read error. This chain connects TRBV9 to TRBJ2-1; weak D call: TRBD1 (6 bases). V lost 0 bases to trimming and J lost 10 bases, with 17 bases between them. This CDR3 region has 15 residues. Germline lookup yields CDR1 SGDLS and CDR2 YYNGEE. The CDR3 here is CASSVAGDVSYEQFF. For the CDR3, the DNA is TGTGCCAGCAGCGTAGCAGGGGACGTCTCCTACGAGCAGTTCTTC. The whole variable domain, filled in from reference TRBV9 and TRBJ2-1, reads DSGVTQTPKHLITATGQRVTLRCSPRSGDLSVYWYQQSLDQGLQFLIQYYNGEERAKGNILERFSAQQFPDLHSELNLSSLELGDSALYFCASSVAGDVSYEQFFGPGTRLTVL.

This clonotype has ten or more counts. The chain recombines TRBV5-8 with TRBJ1-5; a possible D gene is TRBD1 (5 bases). V lost 4 bases, J lost 2 bases, and 13 bases lay in between. Germline V lookup: CDR1 SGHTS, CDR2 YDEGEE. This CDR3 is built from 15 residues. CDR3 in DNA: TGTGCCAGCAGCAAAGGGGATTTGGGCAATCAGCCCCAGCATTTT. Residues: CASSKGDLGNQPQHF.

This clonotype has a handful of counts. The rearrangement links TRBV13 to TRBJ2-7; D is unresolved. The CDR3 has 13 residues. V lost 5 bases, J lost 2 bases, and 10 bases lay in between. In germline, CDR1 is PRHDT, CDR2 FYEKMQ (reference sequence). The CDR3 coding sequence is TGTGCCAGCAGCAAAGGACCAGCCTACGAGCAGTACTTC. Amino acids: CASSKGPAYEQYF.

This clonotype was counted a few times. CDR3 residues: CASSMKPGQRPYGYTF. CDR3 sequence (DNA): TGTGCCAGCAGCATGAAACCGGGACAGCGTCCCTATGGCTACACCTTC. The genes are TRBV7-9 and TRBJ1-2, with 7 bases identical to TRBD1. J was trimmed by 4 bases and V by 5 bases; bases with no gene match: 13. The CDR3 sequence is 16 residues long. Germline-derived CDR1 and CDR2 are SEHNR and FQNEAQ (reference sequence).

This clonotype was seen ten or more times. The rearrangement links TRBV2 to TRBJ2-5; D call uncertain. V shed 2 bases and J shed 7 bases, with 5 bases lying between them. The germline CDR1 and CDR2 sequences are SNHLY and FYNNEI. The CDR3 contains 11 residues. The CDR3 loop is CASSESRTQYF. Here the CDR3 DNA reads TGTGCCAGCAGTGAAAGCCGGACCCAGTACTTC.

The chain uses TRBV6-6 and TRBJ2-1; D might be TRBD2 (6 bases). Deletions cut 0 bases from V and 4 bases from J, with 16 bases between. The germline V gene has CDR1 MNHNY and CDR2 SVGAGI (reference sequence). The CDR3 runs 17 residues. As DNA, the CDR3 is TGTGCCAGCAGTTACTCGGTGCGCGGCGGGACTTACAATGAGCAGTTCTTC. This gives the protein CASSYSVRGGTYNEQFF.

This clonotype was counted only a few times. At one end the junction does not follow the germline gene, possibly because of a read error. This chain links TRBV5-1 with TRBJ2-5; 9 nucleotides line up with TRBD2. Germline assignment: CDR1 SGHRS and CDR2 YFSETQ. This CDR3 spans 15 amino acids. CDR3 nucleotides: TGCGCCAGCAGCTTAAGCGGGAGGCTTGAAGAAACCCAGTACTTC. Translation: CASSLSGRLEETQYF.

This clonotype was recorded many times. This sequence joins TRBV11-2 and TRBJ2-1; 9 nucleotides agree with TRBD2. V gave up 3 bases and J gave up 2 bases; unmatched junction bases: 5. There are 16 residues in the CDR3. Germline lookup yields CDR1 SGHAT and CDR2 FQNNGV. The CDR3 here is CASSFSGSAPYNEQFF. CDR3 sequence (DNA): TGTGCCAGCAGCTTTAGCGGGAGTGCACCCTACAATGAGCAGTTCTTC.

At least ten counts were recorded for this clonotype. V usage is TRBV11-2 and J usage is TRBJ2-2, with 7 bases fitting TRBD2. V lost 7 bases, J lost 6 bases, and 11 bases stayed unmatched. Germline CDR1 and CDR2: SGHAT and FQNNGV. The CDR3 spans 15 residues. The CDR3 DNA is TGTGCCAGCACTCCAAGTACGGGGGGATCCGGGGAGCTGTTTTTT. Its protein product is CASTPSTGGSGELFF.

Concerning this clonotype itself: A read error may be the cause here, since a much bigger clone is one base away. This chain links TRBV6-5 with TRBJ2-7; D is tentatively TRBD1 or TRBD2 (6 bases each). The CDR3 covers 13 residues. Germline-derived CDR1 and CDR2 are MNHEY and SVGAGI. Written as DNA, the CDR3 is TGTGACAGCAGTTACCGGGGGCCCTACGAGCAGTACTTC. Residues: CDSSYRGPYEQYF.

This chain connects TRBV7-9 to TRBJ1-4; TRBD1 might be the D (6 bases). Trimming took off 5 bases at V and 7 bases at J, with 29 bases between the two ends. The CDR3 contains 19 residues. Germline V lookup: CDR1 SEHNR, CDR2 FQNEAQ (reference sequence). CDR3 coding DNA: TGTGCCAGCAGCAAGGGACAAGTTCTCTTCCGTCGATCGCTTGAAAAACTGTTTTTT. Its protein is CASSKGQVLFRRSLEKLFF.

The sample holds many counts of this clonotype. This chain connects TRBV20-1 to TRBJ2-5; 8 bases are shared with TRBD2. CDR1 DFQATT and CDR2 SNEGSKA come from the germline V gene (reference sequence). This CDR3 has 16 amino acids. V was pared by 6 bases and J by 2 bases, with 14 bases of the junction left unmatched. The CDR3: CSATPPSGSGQETQYF. The DNA of the CDR3 is TGCAGTGCCACCCCCCCGAGCGGGAGCGGGCAAGAGACCCAGTACTTC.

This clonotype was detected only a few times. This chain connects TRBV11-2 to TRBJ2-5; D gene ambiguous. Deletions cut 4 bases from V and 1 base from J, with 19 bases between. CDR1 is SGHAT, CDR2 FQNNGV, per germline. The CDR3 has 17 amino acids. The CDR3 coding sequence is TGTGCCAGCAGCTCCTACAGAAACGGGCACCTCCAAGAGACCCAGTACTTC. Translation gives CASSSYRNGHLQETQYF. Full variable domain (remainder filled in from reference TRBV11-2 and TRBJ2-5): EAGVAQSPRYKIIEKRQSVAFWCNPISGHATLYWYQQILGQGPKLLIQFQNNGVVDDSQLPKDRFSAERLKGVDSTLKIQPAKLEDSAVYLCASSSYRNGHLQETQYFGPGTRLLVL.

This clonotype has at least ten counts. The chain joins TRBV29-1 to TRBJ2-7, with 8 positions matching TRBD2. This CDR3 spans 13 amino acids. After removal of 5 bases from V and 0 bases from J, the junction contained 3 bases not matched to a gene. The germline gives CDR1 SQVTM, CDR2 ANQGSEA. The CDR3 sequence is CSVSGSRSYEQYF. The CDR3 bases are TGCAGCGTTAGCGGGAGTCGCTCCTACGAGCAGTACTTC.

With respect to this clonotype: This clone may be a read error of a much larger clone one base away. This sequence joins TRBV7-8 and TRBJ2-7; the D gene could be TRBD1 or TRBD2 (5 bases each). CDR1 SGHVS and CDR2 FQNEAQ come from the germline V gene. The CDR3 spans 13 residues. The CDR3, as DNA: TGTGCCAGCAGCTTGGGGGATCACTACGAGCAGTGCTTC. This gives the protein CASSLGDHYEQCF. The whole variable domain, filled in from reference TRBV7-8 and TRBJ2-7, reads GAGVSQSPRYKVAKRGQDVALRCDPISGHVSLFWYQQALGQGPEFLTYFQNEAQLDKSGLPSDRFFAERPEGSVSTLKIQRTQQEDSAVYLCASSLGDHYEQCFGPGTRLTVT.

This clonotype was counted between two and nine times. V and J are TRBV2 and TRBJ2-3, with 8 bases lining up with TRBD2. Trimming took 6 bases from V and 6 from J; bases not matched to a gene: 11. Germline CDR1 is SNHLY and CDR2 is FYNNEI. CDR3 length: 15 amino acids. CDR3 nucleotides: TGTGCCAGCAGCGGGGGGGCCCAGTGGTGGGATACGCAGTATTTT. It specifies CASSGGAQWWDTQYF.

The table lists this clonotype with a few counts. This chain links TRBV6-2 or TRBV6-3 with TRBJ2-3, with 11 nucleotides matching TRBD2. J gave up 5 bases and V 6 bases, and 7 bases lay outside the gene matches. CDR3 length equals 15 residues. Germline V gene sequence: CDR1 MNHEY, CDR2 SVGEGT. CDR3 sequence: CASSRLAGTRDTQYF. The DNA for the CDR3 is TGTGCCAGCAGCCGACTAGCGGGGACGAGAGATACGCAGTATTTT.

This clonotype was recorded at least ten times. DNA for the CDR3: TGTGCCAGCATCCCGGCGTCACGGGTGTACCCTACAGGGTTTCAAGAGACCCAGTACTTC. It translates to CASIPASRVYPTGFQETQYF. This chain connects TRBV2 to TRBJ2-5; the D gene is possibly TRBD1 (6 bases). Deletions cut 7 bases from V and 2 bases from J, with 32 bases between. CDR1 is SNHLY, CDR2 FYNNEI, per germline. The CDR3 is 20 amino acids. The entire variable domain, with the rest obtained from reference TRBV2 and TRBJ2-5, is as follows: EPEVTQTPSHQVTQMGQEVILRCVPISNHLYFYWYRQILGQKVEFLVSFYNNEISEKSEIFDDQFSVERPDGSNFTLKIRSTKLEDSAMYFCASIPASRVYPTGFQETQYFGPGTRLLVL.

This clonotype came up many times. V and J are TRBV6-1 and TRBJ2-7; 10 bases align to TRBD1. The CDR3 spans 15 residues. V gave up 6 bases and J gave up 6 bases; unmatched junction bases: 11. CDR1 and CDR2 (germline): MNHNS, SASEGT. The CDR3, as DNA: TGTGCCAGCAGCCGAGACAGGGGGCTTTTGGTCGAGCAGTACTTC. Protein: CASSRDRGLLVEQYF.

In its sample, this clonotype was seen many times. The chain has TRBV6-5 and TRBJ2-7; 8 nucleotides match TRBD1. Germline V lookup: CDR1 MNHEY, CDR2 SVGAGI. V dropped 0 bases and J dropped 12; count of bases not matched to a gene: 7. The CDR3 consists of 13 residues. DNA for the CDR3: TGTGCCAGCAGTTACTCATCCCGGACAGGGACGTACTTC. The encoded protein is CASSYSSRTGTYF.

The table lists this clonotype with many counts. The chain couples TRBV28 to TRBJ2-4; D could derive from TRBD1 or TRBD2 (5 bases each). CDR1 is MDHEN and CDR2 is SYDVKM in the germline V gene. This CDR3 is 14 amino acids long. Trimming left V 8 bases short and J 0 bases short, with 11 bases between. The CDR3 DNA sequence: TGTGCCAGCCGGGACGGATTAGCCAAAAACATTCAGTACTTC. Its translation is CASRDGLAKNIQYF.

Details on this clonotype: It may be a read error: a sequence one base away is much more abundant. The CDR3 bases are TGCAGTGCTAGAGGGGAGACTACCCTTGGCTTTTTT. This encodes CSARGETTLGFF. This rearrangement joins TRBV20-1 to TRBJ2-3, with a tentative D call TRBD2 (5 bases). Germline V gives CDR1 DFQATT, CDR2 SNEGSKA (reference sequence). The CDR3 totals 12 residues.

Note on this clonotype: The germline gene is not matched at one end of the junction; a read error may be the cause. The chain uses TRBV19 and TRBJ2-1; 8 bases align to TRBD1. The germline V gene has CDR1 LNHDA and CDR2 SQIVND (reference sequence). The CDR3 extends over 15 amino acids. Here the CDR3 reads CASSIAGGGYNEQSF. The CDR3 region has the DNA TGTGCCAGTAGTATTGCAGGGGGCGGCTACAATGAGCAGTCCTTC.

In this sample, this clonotype turned up many times. The chain links TRBV18 to TRBJ2-7; TRBD2 matches at 8 bases. The CDR3 length is 15 residues. After removal of 4 bases from V and 2 bases from J, the junction contained 7 bases not matched to a gene. Germline CDR1 is KGHSH and CDR2 is LQKENI. The CDR3 sequence is CASSLLAGATYEQYF. CDR3 coding DNA: TGTGCCAGCTCACTTCTAGCGGGCGCAACCTACGAGCAGTACTTC.

In its sample, this clonotype was seen a few times. V usage is TRBV27 and J usage is TRBJ2-2; no clear D. The germline gives CDR1 MNHEY, CDR2 SMNVEV (reference sequence). V gave up 3 bases and J gave up 7 bases, with 9 bases separating them. The CDR3 runs to 13 residues. Here the CDR3 DNA reads TGTGCCAGCAGTTTTGTTGGCATCGGGGAGCTGTTTTTT. Translated, it gives CASSFVGIGELFF.

This clonotype was picked up many times. The gene calls are TRBV27 and TRBJ2-1, with 9 bases aligning to TRBD2. This CDR3 has 16 amino acids. Germline V gene data show CDR1 as MNHEY and CDR2 as SMNVEV (reference sequence). Trimming at V came to 5 bases and at J to 4 bases, leaving 9 bases not matched to a gene. The CDR3 loop reads CASSMPGLAGYNEQFF. DNA of the CDR3: TGTGCCAGCAGTATGCCTGGGCTAGCGGGGTACAATGAGCAGTTCTTC.